The clone carrying this T cell receptor (beta chain) was seen only a few times. Its specificity is not known. This specimen belongs to a study of T cells after yellow fever vaccination. Overall study results and limits: Secondary responses were weaker yet peaked faster, day 5 versus 15. Once the booster was given, most primary-vaccination clones reappeared, at about 96% for CD4 and more than 85% for CD8.

A process of 5'RACE template switching, which added a universal primer site and UMIs, was used to make TCR cDNA. TCRdb ran MiXCR on the 5' RACE reads and lists one entry per CDR3 protein. This sample has 120,000 or so distinct CDR3 sequences; 13% to 15% occur once, and the top ten carry 40% to 45%. The V gene lost 1 base and the J gene lost 1 base, with 13 bases spanning the gap. CDR1 SGHAT and CDR2 FQNNGV come from the germline V gene. The CDR3 runs 16 residues. Sequencing used CD8+ T cells sorted from PBMCs, obtained 5 days after the yellow fever booster vaccination. The chain joins TRBV11-2 to TRBJ1-1, with TRBD1 as a possible D gene (6 bases). The receptor comes from a man younger than 35 who received the YFV17D yellow fever vaccine. The CDR3 sequence is CASSLGWGQENTEAFF. CDR3 sequence (DNA): TGTGCCAGCAGCTTAGGATGGGGGCAGGAGAACACTGAAGCTTTCTTT.